Listed below are T cell receptor beta chains from one sample, sequenced in a study of cytomegalovirus exposure and HLA in healthy donors. Here immunoSEQ multiplex PCR was the method, and the copy in TCRdb shows in-frame clones only, minus some. This table holds some 180,000 clones, around nine tenths found once. The sample comprised PBMCs. The receptor set was obtained from a man aged 30-40 years in good health and CMV-seropositive. The CDR3 runs from the conserved cysteine through the conserved F or W. The order of the fields is J gene, CDR3 length, V gene, D gene, clone size, CDR3 DNA, CDR3 protein. The D gene is left open where the match is weak. Rows may omit the clone size; those that give it use once, few, many or a size class.

j_gene: TRBJ2-5
len: 13
v_gene: TRBV11-2
d_gene: -
abundance: once
CDR3nt: TGTGCCAGCAGCTTGGGGGAAATGGAGACCCAGTACTTC
CDR3aa: CASSLGEMETQYF

j_gene: TRBJ2-7
len: 15
v_gene: TRBV5-1
d_gene: TRBD2
abundance: -
CDR3nt: TGCGCCAGCAGCCCGACTAGCGGGAGGGTCGACGAGCAGTACTTC
CDR3aa: CASSPTSGRVDEQYF

j_gene: TRBJ1-2
len: 14
v_gene: TRBV7-6
d_gene: -
abundance: -
CDR3nt: TGTGCCAGCAGCTCCGGGTTCGGGAGGGGTGGCTACACCTTC
CDR3aa: CASSSGFGRGGYTF

j_gene: TRBJ2-7
len: 11
v_gene: TRBV28
d_gene: -
abundance: -
CDR3nt: TGTGCCAGCAGTAACTCCTACGAGCAGTACTTC
CDR3aa: CASSNSYEQYF

j_gene: TRBJ2-2
len: 17
v_gene: TRBV9
d_gene: -
abundance: -
CDR3nt: TGTGCCAGCAGCGTAGCTGGAAGCGGAGCGAACACCGGGGAGCTGTTTTTT
CDR3aa: CASSVAGSGANTGELFF

j_gene: TRBJ2-5
len: 12
v_gene: TRBV18
d_gene: -
abundance: -
CDR3nt: TGTGCCAGCTCCCCCCAGGGGGAGACCCAGTACTTC
CDR3aa: CASSPQGETQYF

j_gene: TRBJ2-7
len: 13
v_gene: TRBV19
d_gene: -
abundance: -
CDR3nt: TGTGCCAGTAGTAGGGACCGTACCTACGAGCAGTACTTC
CDR3aa: CASSRDRTYEQYF

j_gene: TRBJ2-7
len: 14
v_gene: TRBV11-3
d_gene: TRBD1
abundance: -
CDR3nt: TGTGCCAGCAGTACCGGACAGGCAAGCGACGAGCAGTACTTC
CDR3aa: CASSTGQASDEQYF

j_gene: TRBJ2-2
len: 12
v_gene: TRBV27
d_gene: -
abundance: -
CDR3nt: TGTGCCAGCACTGCCAGGGCCGGGGAGCTGTTTTTT
CDR3aa: CASTARAGELFF

j_gene: TRBJ2-1
len: 15
v_gene: TRBV11-2
d_gene: TRBD2
abundance: -
CDR3nt: TGTGCCAGCAGCTATGGACTAGCGGGGAACGGTGAGCAGTTCTTC
CDR3aa: CASSYGLAGNGEQFF

j_gene: TRBJ2-7
len: 15
v_gene: TRBV19
d_gene: -
abundance: once
CDR3nt: TGTGCCAGTAGTATACGTGGGGAATTAGTCCACGAGCAGTACTTC
CDR3aa: CASSIRGELVHEQYF

j_gene: TRBJ2-2
len: 15
v_gene: TRBV6-5
d_gene: TRBD2
abundance: -
CDR3nt: TGTGCCAGCAGCTACCCTAGCGGAGGCACCGGGGAGCTGTTTTTT
CDR3aa: CASSYPSGGTGELFF

j_gene: TRBJ2-3
len: 13
v_gene: TRBV29-1
d_gene: -
abundance: -
CDR3nt: TGCAGCGTTGAGTCACCAGGCGCAGATACGCAGTATTTT
CDR3aa: CSVESPGADTQYF

j_gene: TRBJ1-4
len: 17
v_gene: TRBV27
d_gene: TRBD1
abundance: -
CDR3nt: TGTGCCAGCAGTTTATGGGCCAGGGGGCTAACTAATGAAAAACTGTTTTTT
CDR3aa: CASSLWARGLTNEKLFF

j_gene: TRBJ2-7
len: 15
v_gene: TRBV11-3
d_gene: -
abundance: -
CDR3nt: TGTGCCAGCTCCCGCCCCAACAGGGCCCTCCACGAGCAGTACTTC
CDR3aa: CASSRPNRALHEQYF

j_gene: TRBJ2-5
len: 17
v_gene: TRBV5-8
d_gene: -
abundance: -
CDR3nt: TGTGCCAGCAGCGCAGGGGGATCGGGAGGATACCAAGAGACCCAGTACTTC
CDR3aa: CASSAGGSGGYQETQYF

j_gene: TRBJ2-7
len: 18
v_gene: TRBV7-2
d_gene: TRBD2
abundance: few
CDR3nt: TGTGCCAGCAGCGTCGGGACTAGCGGGAGAACCCTCTCCTACGAGCAGTACTTC
CDR3aa: CASSVGTSGRTLSYEQYF

j_gene: TRBJ2-7
len: 14
v_gene: TRBV19
d_gene: -
abundance: -
CDR3nt: TGTGCCAGTAGTCGGTACTCCCTTACGGGGGAGCAGTACTTC
CDR3aa: CASSRYSLTGEQYF

j_gene: TRBJ2-5
len: 16
v_gene: TRBV2
d_gene: TRBD2
abundance: -
CDR3nt: TGTGCCAGCAGTGAGGGACTAGCGGGATTCCAAGAGACCCAGTACTTC
CDR3aa: CASSEGLAGFQETQYF

j_gene: TRBJ2-7
len: 14
v_gene: TRBV6-5
d_gene: TRBD1
abundance: -
CDR3nt: TGTGCCAGCAGTAGGGACAGGGAAAACTACGAGCAGTACTTC
CDR3aa: CASSRDRENYEQYF

j_gene: TRBJ2-5
len: 12
v_gene: TRBV2
d_gene: -
abundance: -
CDR3nt: TGTGCCAGCGGGACCACTAGGGAGACCCAGTACTTC
CDR3aa: CASGTTRETQYF

j_gene: TRBJ2-4
len: 15
v_gene: TRBV5-1
d_gene: TRBD2
abundance: -
CDR3nt: TGCGCCAGCAGCTTGGCGCCGGGAGGCAAAAACATTCAGTACTTC
CDR3aa: CASSLAPGGKNIQYF

j_gene: TRBJ2-7
len: 13
v_gene: TRBV30
d_gene: TRBD1
abundance: -
CDR3nt: TGTGCCTGGAGTTGGGGGGACAGGGGCGAGCAGTACTTC
CDR3aa: CAWSWGDRGEQYF

j_gene: TRBJ2-1
len: 15
v_gene: TRBV27
d_gene: TRBD2
abundance: -
CDR3nt: TGTGCCAGCAGTCGGGGACTAGCATTCGGCAATGAGCAGTTCTTC
CDR3aa: CASSRGLAFGNEQFF

j_gene: TRBJ2-2
len: 16
v_gene: TRBV7-6
d_gene: -
abundance: -
CDR3nt: TGTGCCAGCAGCTTCTCCGGGACCGGGAACACCGGGGAGCTGTTTTTT
CDR3aa: CASSFSGTGNTGELFF

j_gene: TRBJ2-5
len: 13
v_gene: TRBV11-3
d_gene: -
abundance: -
CDR3nt: TGTGCCAGCAGCTTGAAGAGTGCGCAGACCCAGTACTTC
CDR3aa: CASSLKSAQTQYF

j_gene: TRBJ1-2
len: 15
v_gene: TRBV5-1
d_gene: -
abundance: -
CDR3nt: TGCGCCAGCAGCTTAGAGGGTGGTAGGGACTATGGCTACACCTTC
CDR3aa: CASSLEGGRDYGYTF

j_gene: TRBJ1-1
len: 13
v_gene: TRBV19
d_gene: -
abundance: -
CDR3nt: TGTGCCAGTAGCATTCAGGTGAACACTGAAGCTTTCTTT
CDR3aa: CASSIQVNTEAFF

j_gene: TRBJ1-1
len: 12
v_gene: TRBV6-5
d_gene: -
abundance: few
CDR3nt: TGTGCCAGCAGCCCGACCGGGGGTCAAGCTTTCTTT
CDR3aa: CASSPTGGQAFF

j_gene: TRBJ2-1
len: 12
v_gene: TRBV2
d_gene: -
abundance: -
CDR3nt: TGTGCCAGCAGTGATCGTGGGGGGGAGCAGTTCTTC
CDR3aa: CASSDRGGEQFF

j_gene: TRBJ2-5
len: 17
v_gene: TRBV7-9
d_gene: TRBD2
abundance: -
CDR3nt: TGTGCCAGCAGCTTAGGGACTAGCGGGGTCTGGCAAGAGACCCAGTACTTC
CDR3aa: CASSLGTSGVWQETQYF

j_gene: TRBJ2-5
len: 12
v_gene: TRBV13
d_gene: -
abundance: -
CDR3nt: TGTGCCAGCAGCTCACGGGGGGAGACCCAGTACTTC
CDR3aa: CASSSRGETQYF

j_gene: TRBJ2-1
len: 13
v_gene: TRBV5-6
d_gene: -
abundance: -
CDR3nt: TGTGCCAGCAGCTTGGTTTCGGACGTTGAGCAGTTCTTC
CDR3aa: CASSLVSDVEQFF

j_gene: TRBJ1-5
len: 14
v_gene: TRBV27
d_gene: -
abundance: -
CDR3nt: TGTGCCAGCAGTTTACGTTCGGGAAATCAGCCCCAGCATTTT
CDR3aa: CASSLRSGNQPQHF

j_gene: TRBJ2-2
len: 15
v_gene: TRBV9
d_gene: TRBD2
abundance: -
CDR3nt: TGTGCCAGCAGCCAGACTAGCGGACCGGCGGGGGAGCTGTTTTTT
CDR3aa: CASSQTSGPAGELFF

j_gene: TRBJ2-1
len: 16
v_gene: TRBV9
d_gene: TRBD1
abundance: -
CDR3nt: TGTGCCAGCAGCGTACCTTTGACAGGGGTAGGTAATGAGCAGTTCTTC
CDR3aa: CASSVPLTGVGNEQFF

j_gene: TRBJ2-1
len: 12
v_gene: TRBV2
d_gene: -
abundance: -
CDR3nt: TGTGCCAGCAGTGACTCGTTCTCTGAGCAGTTCTTC
CDR3aa: CASSDSFSEQFF

j_gene: TRBJ2-1
len: 16
v_gene: TRBV7-2
d_gene: -
abundance: -
CDR3nt: TGTGCCAGCAGCTTAGCGGGGACGCGTCGTGACAATGAGCAGTTCTTC
CDR3aa: CASSLAGTRRDNEQFF

j_gene: TRBJ1-5
len: 14
v_gene: TRBV4-1
d_gene: -
abundance: -
CDR3nt: TGCGCCAGCAGCCAAGATTTGGGGTACCAGCCCCAGCATTTT
CDR3aa: CASSQDLGYQPQHF

j_gene: TRBJ2-5
len: 11
v_gene: TRBV20-1
d_gene: -
abundance: -
CDR3nt: TGCAGTGCTATAGCTTGGGCGACCCAGTACTTC
CDR3aa: CSAIAWATQYF

j_gene: TRBJ2-7
len: 14
v_gene: TRBV5-1
d_gene: TRBD1
abundance: once
CDR3nt: TGCGCCAGCAGCACCGGGACAGGGGAAGACGAGCAGTACTTC
CDR3aa: CASSTGTGEDEQYF

j_gene: TRBJ1-5
len: 16
v_gene: TRBV5-5
d_gene: -
abundance: -
CDR3nt: TGTGCCAGCAGCTCGGGCCTGGGGTATAGCAATCAGCCCCAGCATTTT
CDR3aa: CASSSGLGYSNQPQHF

j_gene: TRBJ2-7
len: 15
v_gene: TRBV6-6
d_gene: TRBD1
abundance: -
CDR3nt: TGTGCCAGCAGTTACTCGAACAGGGGGCTTTACGAGCAGTACTTC
CDR3aa: CASSYSNRGLYEQYF

j_gene: TRBJ2-1
len: 15
v_gene: TRBV6-6
d_gene: -
abundance: -
CDR3nt: TGTGCCAGCAGTTACTCTCCTAGCTCCTACAATGAGCAGTTCTTC
CDR3aa: CASSYSPSSYNEQFF

j_gene: TRBJ2-5
len: 15
v_gene: TRBV6-1
d_gene: -
abundance: -
CDR3nt: TGTGCCAGCACGGACGACGGCAGGGGTGCAGAGACCCAGTACTTC
CDR3aa: CASTDDGRGAETQYF

j_gene: TRBJ2-3
len: 16
v_gene: TRBV11-3
d_gene: TRBD2
abundance: once
CDR3nt: TGTGCCAGCAGCTTAGATCCGGGGGGAGGTAGAAATACGCAGTATTTT
CDR3aa: CASSLDPGGGRNTQYF

j_gene: TRBJ1-1
len: 14
v_gene: TRBV18
d_gene: -
abundance: -
CDR3nt: TGTGCCAGCTCACCGGGACCGATGAACACTGAAGCTTTCTTT
CDR3aa: CASSPGPMNTEAFF

j_gene: TRBJ2-7
len: 12
v_gene: TRBV4-1
d_gene: -
abundance: -
CDR3nt: TGCGCCAGCAGCCCCGACGGGTACGAGCAGTACTTC
CDR3aa: CASSPDGYEQYF

j_gene: TRBJ2-3
len: 15
v_gene: TRBV4-3
d_gene: -
abundance: -
CDR3nt: TGCGCCAGCAGCCAAGTAGGGGTGGACACAGATACGCAGTATTTT
CDR3aa: CASSQVGVDTDTQYF

j_gene: TRBJ1-1
len: 17
v_gene: TRBV11-2
d_gene: -
abundance: -
CDR3nt: TGTGCCAGCAGCTCCTACCAAAACAGGGTTCGGAACACTGAAGCTTTCTTT
CDR3aa: CASSSYQNRVRNTEAFF

j_gene: TRBJ2-3
len: 15
v_gene: TRBV7-3
d_gene: TRBD2
abundance: -
CDR3nt: TGTGCCAGCAGCTGGACTAGCGGGGTAACAGATACGCAGTATTTT
CDR3aa: CASSWTSGVTDTQYF

j_gene: TRBJ1-4
len: 14
v_gene: TRBV6-5
d_gene: -
abundance: -
CDR3nt: TGTGCCAGCGGCCGACAGGCAACTAATGAAAAACTGTTTTTT
CDR3aa: CASGRQATNEKLFF

j_gene: TRBJ2-2
len: 17
v_gene: TRBV7-3
d_gene: TRBD2
abundance: -
CDR3nt: TGTGCCAGCAGCGGAGACGGACTAGCATCAAACACCGGGGAGCTGTTTTTT
CDR3aa: CASSGDGLASNTGELFF

j_gene: TRBJ1-2
len: 13
v_gene: TRBV29-1
d_gene: -
abundance: -
CDR3nt: TGCAGCGTTGAGGGATCGGTTAGCTATGGCTACACCTTC
CDR3aa: CSVEGSVSYGYTF

j_gene: TRBJ1-5
len: 15
v_gene: TRBV4-1
d_gene: TRBD1
abundance: -
CDR3nt: TGCGCCAGCAGCCAAGAGGGACAGGGAGATCAGCCCCAGCATTTT
CDR3aa: CASSQEGQGDQPQHF

j_gene: TRBJ2-7
len: 14
v_gene: TRBV4-3
d_gene: -
abundance: -
CDR3nt: TGCGCCAGCAGCCAAGAATTGGGCTTCTACGAGCAGTACTTC
CDR3aa: CASSQELGFYEQYF

j_gene: TRBJ1-4
len: 12
v_gene: TRBV28
d_gene: -
abundance: -
CDR3nt: TGTGCCAGCTTCCAGGGGAATGAAAAACTGTTTTTT
CDR3aa: CASFQGNEKLFF